This T cell receptor (beta chain) is from a study of blood T cell repertoires in COVID-19. At the level of the study: Acute and convalescent COVID-19 specimens originated in the United States, Italy and Spain. PBMCs, B-cell-depleted T cells, or T cells provided the cDNA or gDNA that made up the material.

Per the original data handling: Amplification of reference gene primers was used by the study to estimate nucleated cell counts. Using immunoSEQ multiplex PCR, the repertoire was profiled, and TCRdb retains in-frame clones only, with some absent. V and J calls and clone size are given by that table; D and trimming were obtained from the DNA. The repertoire holds a few hundred thousand clones, about four fifths seen once, with 10% in the top ten. V lost 7 bases to trimming and J lost 1 base, with 11 bases between them. The germline gives CDR1 MNHEY, CDR2 SVGEGT. This CDR3 has 13 amino acids. This chain connects TRBV6-2 or TRBV6-3 to TRBJ2-7; D gene unclear. Input material: peripheral blood. The receptor's source is an elderly woman with acute or convalescent COVID-19. The CDR3 is CASTPAGSYEQYF. Written as DNA, the CDR3 is TGTGCCAGCACCCCCGCCGGGTCCTACGAGCAGTACTTC.